Below, 32 T cell receptor beta chains from the same sample are listed, as sequenced in a study of CD4 T cells in relation to SARS-CoV-2 and coronaviruses. Unexposed donor CD4+ T cells date from about 2011-2018, before the COVID-19 pandemic. The method was immunoSEQ multiplex PCR; TCRdb's version includes in-frame clones alone and lacks a portion of them. The top ten clones hold 1.6% of a sample with 55,000 to 75,000 clones, 87% of them seen once. The sequencing sample was made of memory CD4+ T cells from PBMCs. These receptors came from a human donor in good health.

This clone appeared a single time. V usage is TRBV24-1 and J usage is TRBJ2-7, with 7 bases matching TRBD1. This CDR3 contains 13 residues. CDR1 and CDR2 (germline): KGHDR, SFDVKD. V lost 7 bases, J lost 0 bases, and 2 bases stayed unmatched. This chain's CDR3 is CATRQGSSYEQYF. The CDR3 DNA is TGTGCCACCAGACAGGGGTCCTCCTACGAGCAGTACTTC.

This clone occurred once. This sequence joins TRBV30 and TRBJ2-5, with D perhaps matching TRBD1 (5 bases). CDR3 length equals 13 residues. Trimming shortened V by 4 bases and J by 0 bases, and 9 bases separated the two germline ends. The germline V gene encodes CDR1 GTSNPN and CDR2 SVGIG (reference sequence). The CDR3 DNA follows: TGTGCCTGGACCCCAGGGTACCAAGAGACCCAGTACTTC. Protein: CAWTPGYQETQYF.

This clone turned up a few times. The chain uses TRBV7-9 and TRBJ2-7; D possibly uses TRBD1 or TRBD2 (5 bases each). CDR1 is SEHNR and CDR2 is FQNEAQ in the germline V gene (reference sequence). The V end lost 2 bases, the J end lost 0 bases, and 11 bases lay between the germline ends. The CDR3 runs 15 residues. This CDR3 is CASSLRDGASYEQYF. CDR3 bases: TGTGCCAGCAGCTTAAGGGACGGAGCCTCCTACGAGCAGTACTTC.

The CDR3 DNA reads as TGTGCCAGCAACCACCCCGGGACAGCCTATGGCTACACCTTC. It translates to CASNHPGTAYGYTF. The chain has TRBV6-5 and TRBJ1-2; the match to TRBD1 covers 7 bases. The V segment lost 7 bases and the J segment 4 bases; nucleotides outside the gene matches: 9. The CDR3 loop spans 14 amino acids. Germline loops: CDR1 MNHEY, CDR2 SVGAGI.

The chain carries TRBV14 and TRBJ2-7, with no clear D. Trimming took 3 bases from V and 0 from J, leaving 9 bases between them. This CDR3 is built from 14 residues. Germline CDR1 and CDR2: SGHDN and FVKESK. DNA for the CDR3: TGTGCCAGCAGCCATAGGGCAGACTCCTACGAGCAGTACTTC. Translating gives CASSHRADSYEQYF.

V is TRBV7-2 and J is TRBJ2-7; maybe TRBD2 (5 bases). Trimming pared 3 bases from V and 2 bases from J, leaving 11 bases between. The length of the CDR3 is 14 residues. The germline V gene has CDR1 SGHTA and CDR2 FQGNSA. In nucleotides, the CDR3 is TGTGCCAGCAGCTTGACCCCCGGGGCCTACGAGCAGTACTTC. It is translated as CASSLTPGAYEQYF.

The CDR3 loop reads CATTPGILNTEAFF. The CDR3 nucleotides are TGTGCCACCACCCCGGGGATACTGAACACTGAAGCTTTCTTT. The genes are TRBV6-5 and TRBJ1-1; D call uncertain. The CDR3 is 14 amino acids. The V end lost 10 bases, the J end lost 0 bases, and 15 bases lay between the germline ends. Germline-derived CDR1 and CDR2 are MNHEY and SVGAGI.

This chain joins TRBV6-5 and TRBJ2-7; 7 bases line up with TRBD1. With 7 bases clipped from V and 4 bases from J, the junction kept 13 bases outside the gene matches. The germline V gene has CDR1 MNHEY and CDR2 SVGAGI. This CDR3 is built from 15 residues. The CDR3: CASTRTRDSPYEQYF. The CDR3 DNA reads as TGTGCCAGCACCAGAACCCGGGACAGCCCATACGAGCAGTACTTC.

This clone was seen only once. The chain is built from TRBV5-1 and TRBJ2-2; possibly TRBD1 for D (5 bases). Germline CDR1 and CDR2: SGHRS and YFSETQ. Trimming took 1 base from V and 2 from J, leaving 9 bases between them. This CDR3 is 15 amino acids long. CDR3 region: CASSLRDSNTGELFF. Written as DNA, the CDR3 is TGCGCCAGCAGCTTGCGCGACAGCAACACCGGGGAGCTGTTTTTT.

The chain combines TRBV7-8 with TRBJ2-2; D is uncertain. Germline values: CDR1 SGHVS, CDR2 FQNEAQ. CDR3 length: 15 residues. V was cut by 0 bases and J by 0 bases, with 5 bases left in between. The CDR3 DNA sequence: TGTGCCAGCAGCTTAGCTGGCCCGAACACCGGGGAGCTGTTTTTT. The encoded protein is CASSLAGPNTGELFF.

The V gene is TRBV6-1, the J gene TRBJ1-5; the D gene is possibly TRBD1 (5 bases). Germline V lookup: CDR1 MNHNS, CDR2 SASEGT. V was cut by 1 base and J by 2 bases, with 9 bases left in between. The CDR3 consists of 15 residues. CDR3 sequence: CASSEVGGGNQPQHF. CDR3 DNA: TGTGCCAGCAGTGAAGTTGGGGGTGGCAATCAGCCCCAGCATTTT.

V is TRBV2 and J is TRBJ2-7; D unclear. Germline lookup yields CDR1 SNHLY and CDR2 FYNNEI. Deletions cut 1 base from V and 3 bases from J, with 4 bases between. The CDR3 extends over 12 amino acids. The CDR3 here is CASSEGSYEQYF. CDR3 DNA sequence: TGTGCCAGCAGTGAAGGCAGCTACGAGCAGTACTTC.

This clone was seen more than once but under ten times. The V gene is TRBV5-6, the J gene TRBJ1-1; 7 bases match TRBD1. The CDR3 has 16 residues. Germline V gene data show CDR1 as SGHDT and CDR2 as YYEEEE. V lost 4 bases to trimming and J lost 11 bases; unmatched junction nucleotides: 20. The chain's CDR3 is CASSPPRQGYVSVAFF. The CDR3 bases are TGTGCCAGCAGCCCTCCCCGACAGGGTTACGTCAGTGTTGCTTTCTTT.

The chain recombines TRBV5-1 with TRBJ2-3; 12 nucleotides match TRBD2. The CDR3 covers 16 residues. Trimming at V came to 4 bases and at J to 1 base, leaving 4 bases not matched to a gene. Germline CDR1 reads SGHRS; CDR2 reads YFSETQ. CDR3 nucleotides: TGCGCCAGCAGCCCGTGGACTAGCGGGGGCACAGATACGCAGTATTTT. This codes for CASSPWTSGGTDTQYF.

This clone occurred a few times. The chain couples TRBV7-9 to TRBJ1-1; the D gene is possibly TRBD1 (6 bases). V was shortened by 7 bases and J by 4 bases, with 13 bases between the two germline ends. Germline V gene sequence: CDR1 SEHNR, CDR2 FQNEAQ (reference sequence). The CDR3 length is 13 residues. CDR3 sequence (DNA): TGTGCCAGCACAAGCCAGGGGAGCACTGAAGCTTTCTTT. Its protein is CASTSQGSTEAFF.

The chain has TRBV18 and TRBJ1-4; D is uncertain. The CDR3 totals 13 residues. The V end lost 6 bases, the J end lost 2 bases, and 7 bases lay between the germline ends. CDR1 KGHSH and CDR2 LQKENI come from the germline V gene. The DNA of the CDR3 is TGTGCCAGCTCCCAGACGACTAATGAAAAACTGTTTTTT. Protein: CASSQTTNEKLFF.

A single count supports this clone. J is TRBJ2-4 and V is TRBV10-3, with TRBD1 as a possible D gene (6 bases). Germline V gene sequence: CDR1 ENHRY, CDR2 SYGVKD. The CDR3 has 15 amino acids. V lost 8 bases to trimming and J lost 0 bases, with 14 bases between them. CDR3: CAIAGEVGAKNIQYF. For the CDR3, the DNA is TGTGCCATCGCAGGGGAAGTTGGAGCCAAAAACATTCAGTACTTC.

This chain joins TRBV5-1 and TRBJ1-3; D remains ambiguous. Germline CDR1 is SGHRS and CDR2 is YFSETQ. With 4 bases removed from V and 4 bases from J, the gap between germline ends came to 21 bases. The CDR3 runs to 17 residues. The CDR3 nucleotides are TGCGCCAGCAGCATGGGAACGGGCAGCCCAGGCGGAAACACCATATATTTT. This codes for CASSMGTGSPGGNTIYF.

The V call is TRBV6-2 or TRBV6-3, the J call TRBJ2-3, with TRBD2 matching 14 bases. Germline CDR1 is MNHEY and CDR2 is SVGEGT. This CDR3 is built from 20 residues. Trimming removed 2 bases from V and 0 bases from J; junction bases left unmatched: 10. In DNA, the CDR3 is TGTGCCAGCAGTTACCCGGGACTAGCGGGAGAGTCGGGGAGCACAGATACGCAGTATTTT. This translates into CASSYPGLAGESGSTDTQYF.

Here the CDR3 DNA reads TGTGCCAGTAGCTTAACAGGGACAGGGCTCTCCGAGCAGTACTTC. Amino acids: CASSLTGTGLSEQYF. The rearrangement links TRBV19 to TRBJ2-7; 9 nucleotides line up with TRBD1. Germline CDR1 and CDR2: LNHDA and SQIVND (reference sequence). After removal of 6 bases from V and 6 bases from J, the junction contained 12 bases not matched to a gene. The CDR3 length is 15 residues.

The chain links TRBV5-1 to TRBJ1-3; D is undetermined. Germline V gene sequence: CDR1 SGHRS, CDR2 YFSETQ. There are 14 residues in the CDR3. V was trimmed by 1 base and J by 0 bases, leaving 5 bases between them. DNA of the CDR3: TGCGCCAGCAGCTTGTACAGCTCTGGAAACACCATATATTTT. Protein sequence: CASSLYSSGNTIYF.

V usage is TRBV14 and J usage is TRBJ2-5; 7 positions agree with TRBD1. CDR3 size: 14 residues. Germline V gene sequence: CDR1 SGHDN, CDR2 FVKESK. Trimming at V came to 3 bases and at J to 5 bases, leaving 6 bases not matched to a gene. The CDR3 DNA reads TGTGCCAGCAGCCACCGAGACAGGGTTGAGACCCAGTACTTC. Translating gives CASSHRDRVETQYF.

The chain recombines TRBV3-1 (or the pseudogene TRBV3-2) with TRBJ2-7; no reliable D call. The CDR3 extends over 12 amino acids. CDR1 LGHDT and CDR2 YNNKEL come from the germline V gene (reference sequence). Between the trimmed V and J ends, which lost 0 bases and 4 bases, there was a span of 4 bases. DNA of the CDR3: TGTGCCAGCAGCCAAGATATTTACGAGCAGTACTTC. As protein: CASSQDIYEQYF.

V usage is TRBV30 and J usage is TRBJ2-5, with D perhaps TRBD1 (6 bases). There are 13 residues in the CDR3. Per the germline V gene, CDR1 is GTSNPN and CDR2 is SVGIG (reference sequence). V was clipped by 2 bases and J by 5 bases, with 12 bases between them. The CDR3 region is CAWSSLTGETQYF. CDR3 sequence (DNA): TGTGCCTGGAGTTCCTTAACAGGGGAGACCCAGTACTTC.

The gene calls are TRBV18 and TRBJ2-1; D is unclear. Trimming shortened V by 4 bases and J by 4 bases, and 26 bases separated the two germline ends. The CDR3 sequence is 19 residues long. Looked up from germline, CDR1 is KGHSH and CDR2 is LQKENI. This CDR3 is CASSLNSFLWREVYNEQFF. CDR3 nucleotides: TGTGCCAGCTCACTTAATTCCTTCCTCTGGAGAGAGGTGTACAATGAGCAGTTCTTC.

This chain links TRBV6-5 with TRBJ2-2, with D hard to call. Between the trimmed V and J ends, which lost 6 bases and 13 bases, there was a span of 18 bases. Per the germline V gene, CDR1 is MNHEY and CDR2 is SVGAGI. The CDR3 contains 13 residues. CDR3 in amino acids: CASSPADGARLFF. CDR3 nucleotides: TGTGCCAGCAGCCCCGCGGACGGTGCCCGGCTGTTTTTT.

This chain connects TRBV15 to TRBJ1-4, with D perhaps matching TRBD1 (6 bases). This CDR3 contains 16 residues. Trimming removed 0 bases at V and 1 base at J, with 9 bases between. CDR1 and CDR2 from the germline V gene are LNHNV and YYDKDF (reference sequence). The CDR3 reads CATSRDKGGTNEKLFF. CDR3 coding DNA: TGTGCCACCAGCAGAGATAAGGGGGGAACTAATGAAAAACTGTTTTTT.

This clone was found once. The chain is built from TRBV4-1 and TRBJ2-5, with D possibly matching TRBD2 (6 bases). Trimming left V 1 base short and J 0 bases short, with 6 bases between. The CDR3 has 14 residues. The germline V gene has CDR1 MGHRA and CDR2 YSYEKL. The CDR3 spells CASSQASDQETQYF. The CDR3 region has the DNA TGCGCCAGCAGCCAAGCTAGCGACCAAGAGACCCAGTACTTC.

The chain recombines TRBV19 with TRBJ1-2; 8 nucleotides line up with TRBD1. This CDR3 spans 15 amino acids. Germline CDR1 and CDR2: LNHDA and SQIVND (reference sequence). Trimming cost V 3 bases and J 2 bases; bases outside gene matches: 5. The CDR3 is CASSMGQVRNYGYTF. CDR3 in DNA: TGTGCCAGTAGTATGGGACAGGTGAGGAACTATGGCTACACCTTC.

J is TRBJ1-4 and V is TRBV7-2; D gene ambiguous. The CDR3 has 16 amino acids. V dropped 0 bases and J dropped 0 bases, with 8 bases sitting between them. The germline V gene encodes CDR1 SGHTA and CDR2 FQGNSA. CDR3 region: CASSLAVQTTNEKLFF. The CDR3 region has the DNA TGTGCCAGCAGCTTAGCGGTACAGACAACTAATGAAAAACTGTTTTTT. Supplemented by reference TRBV7-2 and TRBJ1-4, the full variable domain reads GAGVSQSPSNKVTEKGKDVELRCDPISGHTALYWYRQSLGQGLEFLIYFQGNSAPDKSGLPSDRFSAERTGGSVSTLTIQRTQQEDSAVYLCASSLAVQTTNEKLFFGSGTQLSVL.

This rearrangement joins TRBV10-3 to TRBJ2-1; weak D call: TRBD1 (5 bases). The CDR3 totals 15 residues. The germline gives CDR1 ENHRY, CDR2 SYGVKD. V shed 0 bases and J shed 8 bases, with 14 bases lying between them. CDR3 residues: CAISESSGQKDEQFF. The CDR3 DNA follows: TGTGCCATCAGTGAGTCGTCAGGGCAAAAGGATGAGCAGTTCTTC.

The gene calls are TRBV7-2 and TRBJ2-7, with D tentatively TRBD1 (5 bases). Trimming took 5 bases from V and 2 from J, leaving 16 bases between them. The CDR3 contains 15 residues. The germline gives CDR1 SGHTA, CDR2 FQGNSA. The CDR3 sequence is CASSPYDSGTYEQYF. The CDR3 DNA is TGTGCCAGCAGCCCCTACGACAGTGGAACCTACGAGCAGTACTTC.